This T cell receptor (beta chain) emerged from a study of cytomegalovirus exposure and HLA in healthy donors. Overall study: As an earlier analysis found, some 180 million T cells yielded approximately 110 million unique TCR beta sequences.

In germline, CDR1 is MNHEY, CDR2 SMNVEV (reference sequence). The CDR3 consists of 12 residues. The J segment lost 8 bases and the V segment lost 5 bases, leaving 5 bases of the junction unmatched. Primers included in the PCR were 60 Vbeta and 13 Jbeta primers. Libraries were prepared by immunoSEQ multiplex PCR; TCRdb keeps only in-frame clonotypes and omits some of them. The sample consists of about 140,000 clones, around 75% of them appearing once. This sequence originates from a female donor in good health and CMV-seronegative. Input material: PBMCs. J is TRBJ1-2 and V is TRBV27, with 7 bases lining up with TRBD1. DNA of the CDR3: TGTGCCAGCAGTCCCAGGGGGGACGGCTACACCTTC. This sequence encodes CASSPRGDGYTF.